This T cell receptor beta chain emerged from a study of blood T cell repertoires in COVID-19 (dated by TCRdb to 2019 to 2021). Turning to the overall study: Samples from collaborators originated in the United States, Italy and Spain and spanned both the acute and convalescent phases of COVID-19. The prospective study material was composed of cDNA or gDNA derived from T cells, B-cell-depleted T cells, or PBMCs. Sample metadata almost always included a de-identified subject ID, COVID-19 status, age in years and sex. Where HLA class I and class II types were available, the types were taken from metadata supplied by the sample provider, not from assay-based typing. Samples were obtained from the ongoing ImmuneRACE study (first 160 participants) and from over a thousand subjects provided by 6 global collaborators. The dataset comprised deeply sampled blood TCRbeta repertoires from subjects exposed to, actively infected with, or recovered from COVID-19. The repertoires were released in a freely available public database intended as a resource for research on the immune response to SARS-CoV-2.

Concerning this clone: What antigen it recognizes has not been identified. No much larger clone is present one base from it, and per-base qualities are unavailable.

The CDR3 spans 15 residues, from the cysteine through the phenylalanine. The only DNA kept is the CDR3, 45 bases in frame from the first base. As encoded in the germline V gene, CDR1 is LGHNA while CDR2 is YNFKEQ. Relative to germline, V is missing 3 bases and J is missing 4 bases, with 4 bases of the junction outside any gene match. Each collaborating institution followed its own protocols to collect whole blood in K2EDTA tubes. For TCRbeta analysis, collaborators shipped samples as frozen whole blood, isolated PBMCs, or DNA extracted from either of those sample types. Results and caveats for the whole study, not just this receptor: How much clinical and demographic metadata was included differed by source and by participant, and the metadata was provided uncurated.

TCRbeta CDR3 regions were amplified from genomic DNA by means of the immunoSEQ Assay, a bias-controlled multiplex PCR. The authors processed their data as follows. The number of nucleated cells in each sample was estimated by amplification of reference gene primers within the assay. To quantify the absolute abundance of each unique TCRbeta CDR3 rearrangement, sequence reads were collapsed and filtered. For each sample, productive Simpson clonality was calculated as the square root of Simpson's diversity index over productive rearrangements. TCRdb stores this immuneACCESS table with in-frame sequences only. Part of the clones is absent; in the studies checked, under half of the shortfall reflects unresolved V genes, and no reason is known for the rest. V and J calls plus clone size are reproduced from that table; the DNA served to infer D and trimming. Counted in this sample were some 8,000 clones; roughly 80% of them appeared once. Approximately 19% of the sample lies in the top ten.

Sequencing input: peripheral blood. The TCR sequence derives from a human donor with active COVID-19. The donor label of this sample is uncertain. The rearrangement combines TRBV4-2 with TRBJ2-7; TRBD2 lines up with 12 middle nucleotides. The bases are TGTGCCAGCAGCCACCTAGCGGGAGGGAAATACGAGCAGTACTTC. It codes for CASSHLAGGKYEQYF.